Following are 17 T cell receptor beta chains from one sample sequenced in a study of cytomegalovirus exposure and HLA in healthy donors. In the PCR, 60 Vbeta and 13 Jbeta primers were used. The table came from immunoSEQ multiplex PCR; TCRdb's copy has only in-frame clones and leaves some out. The sample yields some 150,000 clones, approximately 82% seen once. Sequenced sample: PBMCs. These receptors originate from a male donor in good health and CMV-seronegative.

The genes are TRBV5-1 and TRBJ2-5; tentative D call: TRBD2 (6 bases). Germline-derived CDR1 and CDR2 are SGHRS and YFSETQ. V gave up 7 bases and J gave up 4 bases, with 17 bases separating them. The CDR3 consists of 14 residues. CDR3 DNA sequence: TGCGCCAGCGGGGTGGGACTCGTCGGAGAGACCCAGTACTTC. Its translation: CASGVGLVGETQYF.

The rearrangement links TRBV18 to TRBJ2-7, with unresolved D. The CDR3 has 13 amino acids. Germline CDR1 and CDR2: KGHSH and LQKENI. V lost 0 bases, J lost 2 bases, and 5 bases lay in between. CDR3 nucleotides: TGTGCCAGCTCACCACCGCAGGCCTACGAGCAGTACTTC. This translates into CASSPPQAYEQYF.

The gene calls are TRBV7-8 and TRBJ2-5; 11 bases align to TRBD2. Germline CDR1 reads SGHVS; CDR2 reads FQNEAQ. V was clipped by 4 bases and J by 0 bases; unmatched bases: 7. This CDR3 region has 17 residues. CDR3 sequence: CASSYLAGGYNQETQYF. CDR3 DNA sequence: TGTGCCAGCAGCTACCTAGCGGGAGGATACAACCAAGAGACCCAGTACTTC.

The chain employs TRBV18 and TRBJ2-3; D is unresolved. Germline V gene data show CDR1 as KGHSH and CDR2 as LQKENI. Trimming stripped 6 bases from V and 3 bases from J, with 7 bases between. The CDR3 runs 12 residues. The CDR3 loop reads CASSPRTDTQYF. DNA of the CDR3: TGTGCCAGCTCTCCCCGGACAGATACGCAGTATTTT.

The chain couples TRBV9 to TRBJ2-1; maybe TRBD1 (6 bases). Trimming stripped 0 bases from V and 7 bases from J, with 20 bases between. CDR1 is SGDLS, CDR2 YYNGEE, per germline. There are 17 residues in the CDR3. The CDR3: CASSVGSWQGLSNEQFF. In nucleotides, the CDR3 is TGTGCCAGCAGCGTAGGGTCCTGGCAGGGGTTATCGAATGAGCAGTTCTTC. Full variable domain (remainder filled in from reference TRBV9 and TRBJ2-1): DSGVTQTPKHLITATGQRVTLRCSPRSGDLSVYWYQQSLDQGLQFLIQYYNGEERAKGNILERFSAQQFPDLHSELNLSSLELGDSALYFCASSVGSWQGLSNEQFFGPGTRLTVL.

CDR3 sequence (DNA): TGTGCCAGCAGCCGATCCGGGGGTAGAGATACGCAGTATTTT. It yields the protein CASSRSGGRDTQYF. The V call is TRBV6-5, the J call TRBJ2-3, with D maybe TRBD2 (6 bases). The germline V gene has CDR1 MNHEY and CDR2 SVGAGI. The CDR3 is made up of 14 amino acids. The ends were cut back, 6 bases at V and 5 bases at J, with 15 bases in the middle.

The V gene is TRBV4-1, the J gene TRBJ1-4; 8 bases agree with TRBD1. Trimming cost V 4 bases and J 3 bases; bases outside gene matches: 1. The germline V gene has CDR1 MGHRA and CDR2 YSYEKL. The CDR3 consists of 14 residues. DNA for the CDR3: TGCGCCAGCAGCCCGACAGGGGCTAATGAAAAACTGTTTTTT. Amino acids: CASSPTGANEKLFF.

The chain employs TRBV19 and TRBJ2-7, with no clear D. The germline V gene encodes CDR1 LNHDA and CDR2 SQIVND (reference sequence). The CDR3 length is 16 residues. Trimming pared 2 bases from V and 3 bases from J, leaving 17 bases between. DNA for the CDR3: TGTGCCAGTAGTATAACAGCCACTCAGCCTCACTACGAGCAGTACTTC. Translation gives CASSITATQPHYEQYF.

The V call is TRBV28, the J call TRBJ2-3; the D gene is possibly TRBD1 (6 bases). Germline CDR1 and CDR2: MDHEN and SYDVKM. Between the trimmed V and J ends, which lost 5 bases and 7 bases, there was a span of 10 bases. The CDR3 is 12 residues long. CDR3 sequence: CASSRRGNTQYF. The CDR3, as DNA: TGTGCCAGCAGTCGAAGGGGGAATACGCAGTATTTT.

This clone has just one count. This chain links TRBV5-8 with TRBJ2-7; TRBD1 matches 7 bases. This CDR3 contains 13 residues. Germline values: CDR1 SGHTS, CDR2 YDEGEE. Trimming at V came to 1 base and at J to 3 bases, leaving 1 base not matched to a gene. In DNA, the CDR3 is TGTGCCAGCAGCTTGAGGACAGGCTACGAGCAGTACTTC. Amino acid sequence: CASSLRTGYEQYF. The variable domain in full, completed from reference TRBV5-8 and TRBJ2-7, reads EAGVTQSPTHLIKTRGQQATLRCSPISGHTSVYWYQQALGLGLQFLLWYDEGEERNRGNFPPRFSGRQFPNYSSELNVNALELEDSALYLCASSLRTGYEQYFGPGTRLTVT.

The V gene is TRBV9, the J gene TRBJ2-7; possibly TRBD2 for D (6 bases). The V gene lost 4 bases and the J gene lost 1 base, with 12 bases spanning the gap. Germline V gene lookup returns CDR1 SGDLS and CDR2 YYNGEE. The CDR3 covers 14 residues. The chain's CDR3 is CASSPGTWSYEQYF. Written as DNA, the CDR3 is TGTGCCAGCAGCCCCGGGACTTGGTCCTACGAGCAGTACTTC.

This clone was recorded only once. J is TRBJ1-1 and V is TRBV6-1; perhaps TRBD1 as D (6 bases). Germline V lookup: CDR1 MNHNS, CDR2 SASEGT. CDR3 size: 13 residues. V lost 8 bases, J lost 2 bases, and 12 bases lay in between. Here the CDR3 DNA reads TGTGCCAGCTCCACGGACAGTAACACTGAAGCTTTCTTT. Translation gives CASSTDSNTEAFF.

This clone was seen a few times. The chain's CDR3 is CASSKTSVGGRTSGPWGDEQFF. The CDR3 nucleotides read TGTGCCAGCAGCAAAACGAGTGTCGGGGGACGGACTAGCGGGCCCTGGGGTGATGAGCAGTTCTTC. The chain uses TRBV28 and TRBJ2-1, with TRBD2 identical over 11 bases. There are 22 residues in the CDR3. V gave up 6 bases and J gave up 8 bases; unmatched junction bases: 30. Germline V gives CDR1 MDHEN, CDR2 SYDVKM.

The V and J genes are TRBV6-4 and TRBJ2-2; 7 bases line up with TRBD2. V shed 3 bases, J shed 3 bases, and the junction held 1 base outside the gene matches. Germline-derived CDR1 and CDR2 are MRHNA and SNTAGT. CDR3 length equals 14 residues. The DNA of the CDR3 is TGTGCCAGCAGTGAGGGGGGGGACACCGGGGAGCTGTTTTTT. It codes for CASSEGGDTGELFF.

J is TRBJ2-2 and V is TRBV7-3; 8 bases fit TRBD1. There are 17 residues in the CDR3. Germline-derived CDR1 and CDR2 are SGHTA and FQGTGA. J lost 5 bases, V lost 2 bases, and 10 bases had no gene match. The CDR3 sequence: CASSLGARGLRTGELFF. In DNA, the CDR3 is TGTGCCAGCAGCTTAGGGGCCAGGGGGCTAAGAACCGGGGAGCTGTTTTTT.

The chain employs TRBV23-1 and TRBJ2-4, with D unresolved. TRBV23-1 is classed as an ORF, of uncertain function. The CDR3 has 13 residues. V was pared by 10 bases and J by 0 bases, with 10 bases between. The CDR3 DNA is TGCGCCACCTGGAGTTTAGCCAAAAACATTCAGTACTTC. This gives the protein CATWSLAKNIQYF.

There are a few counts of this clone. The V and J genes are TRBV4-1 and TRBJ1-3; D might be TRBD1 (6 bases). V was pared by 4 bases and J by 0 bases, with 16 bases between. CDR1 MGHRA and CDR2 YSYEKL come from the germline V gene. This CDR3 spans 17 amino acids. The CDR3 region has the DNA TGCGCCAGCAGCCCCGCCGACAGGAGCCTCTCTGGAAACACCATATATTTT. As protein: CASSPADRSLSGNTIYF.